The entry below gives a single T cell receptor beta chain sequence along with its context. Its cognate antigen is unknown. The CDR3 runs 14 residues. Trimming removed 3 bases from V and 2 bases from J, with 11 bases in between. Germline CDR1 is MDHEN and CDR2 is SYDVKM. Assay used: immunoSEQ multiplex PCR; TCRdb lists only in-frame clones, some missing. The sample yields roughly 120,000 clones, 88% seen once. This record comes from a study of cytomegalovirus exposure and HLA in healthy donors. The study's findings and limits: Cytomegalovirus-associated status was assigned to approximately 160 TCR beta chains.

The clonotype was recovered from a woman younger than 30 in good health and CMV-seronegative. Sequencing was done on a sample of PBMCs. The gene calls are TRBV28 and TRBJ2-7; D is possibly TRBD2 (5 bases). DNA for the CDR3: TGTGCCAGCAGTTTCGTAGCGTACACCTACGAGCAGTACTTC. Translation: CASSFVAYTYEQYF.